This TCR beta chain derives from a study of CD8 T cells in Susac syndrome. CDR3 size: 14 residues. The germline CDR1 and CDR2 sequences are SGDLS and YYNGEE. Unmatched junction bases numbered 5, after V lost 4 bases and J lost 4 bases. This clonotype was seen once. 0.5 to 1 ug RNA was reverse transcribed with random hexamers. TCRdb processed the immunoSEQ multiplex PCR reads anew with MiXCR; each CDR3 protein has one entry. The data contain 90,000 to 150,000 distinct CDR3 sequences, approximately 90% of them seen just once; the ten biggest clones take up over 0.1%. Healthy donors constituted the control group, matched for age and sex.

Input material: CD8+ T cells from PBMCs. The V call is TRBV9, the J call TRBJ1-5, with TRBD1 identical over 7 bases. This receptor was identified in a human donor in good health. CDR3 residues: CASSIGQENQPQHF. The DNA of the CDR3 is TGTGCCAGCAGCATAGGACAGGAGAATCAGCCCCAGCATTTT.